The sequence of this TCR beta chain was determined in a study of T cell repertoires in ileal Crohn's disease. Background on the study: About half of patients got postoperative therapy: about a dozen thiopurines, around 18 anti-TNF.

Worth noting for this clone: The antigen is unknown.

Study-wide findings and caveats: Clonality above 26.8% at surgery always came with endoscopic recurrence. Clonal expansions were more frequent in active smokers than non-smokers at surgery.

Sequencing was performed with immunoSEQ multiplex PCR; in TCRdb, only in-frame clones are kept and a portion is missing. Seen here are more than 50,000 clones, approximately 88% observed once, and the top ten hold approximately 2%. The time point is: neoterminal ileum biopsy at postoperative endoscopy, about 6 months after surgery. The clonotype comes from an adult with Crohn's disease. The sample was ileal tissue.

The CDR3 here is CASSLARANEKLFF. CDR3 in DNA: TGCGCCAGCAGCTTGGCCAGGGCTAATGAAAAACTGTTTTTT. The J gene is TRBJ1-4, the V gene TRBV5-1; D might be TRBD1 (5 bases). This CDR3 contains 14 residues. V dropped 0 bases and J dropped 3 bases, with 6 bases sitting between them. Germline V gene sequence: CDR1 SGHRS, CDR2 YFSETQ. Full variable domain (remainder filled in from reference TRBV5-1 and TRBJ1-4): KAGVTQTPRYLIKTRGQQVTLSCSPISGHRSVSWYQQTPGQGLQFLFEYFSETQRNKGNFPGRFSGRQFSNSRSEMNVSTLELGDSALYLCASSLARANEKLFFGSGTQLSVL.